The rows below give T cell receptor beta chains drawn from one sample of a study of beta chain features in type 1 diabetes. Using immunoSEQ multiplex PCR, the repertoire was profiled, and TCRdb retains in-frame clones only, with some absent. Of around 260,000 clones detected, roughly 24% appear once; the ten largest clones hold roughly 0.013%. What was sequenced was naive CD4+ T cells from blood. These receptors were taken from a woman aged 25 to 39 with type 1 diabetes. The CDR3 runs from the conserved cysteine through the conserved F or W. A D gene is named only where the DNA matches it firmly. Size is stated for part of the rows, as once, few or many counts, or as a class when the clone is expanded.

>TRBJ2-6|TRBV18|few|TRBD1
CASSPPGQGTGANVLTF
TGTGCCAGCTCACCTCCGGGACAGGGAACTGGGGCCAACGTCCTGACTTTC
>TRBJ2-7|TRBV7-2|-|TRBD1
CASSPGGRSYEQYF
TGTGCCAGCAGCCCAGGGGGAAGGTCCTACGAGCAGTACTTC
>TRBJ1-1|TRBV9|-|TRBD1
CASSLVGNGQGANEAFF
TGTGCCAGCAGCTTAGTAGGTAACGGACAGGGGGCAAATGAAGCTTTCTTT
>TRBJ1-2|TRBV7-9|few|TRBD1
CASSLGGQGYGYTF
TGTGCCAGCAGCTTAGGAGGACAGGGCTATGGCTACACCTTC
>TRBJ2-7|TRBV28|-|-
CASSLDRNEQYF
TGTGCCAGCAGTTTAGACAGGAACGAGCAGTACTTC
>TRBJ1-4|TRBV18|-|-
CASSPEEKLFF
TGTGCCAGCTCACCAGAGGAAAAACTGTTTTTT
>TRBJ1-5|TRBV15|few|-
CATEEGGQPQHF
TGTGCCACCGAGGAGGGAGGCCAGCCCCAGCATTTT
>TRBJ2-7|TRBV18|few|TRBD1
CASSPGTGSSYEQYF
TGTGCCAGCTCACCAGGGACAGGCAGCTCCTACGAGCAGTACTTC
>TRBJ2-5|TRBV10-3|-|-
CATALYQETQYF
TGTGCCACCGCGCTGTACCAAGAGACCCAGTACTTC
>TRBJ2-3|TRBV5-1|once|-
CASSRDTDTQYF
TGCGCCAGCAGCCGGGACACAGATACGCAGTATTTT
>TRBJ2-1|TRBV28|-|TRBD2
CASSRTSGSFNEQFF
TGTGCCAGCAGTCGGACTAGCGGGAGTTTCAATGAGCAGTTCTTC
>TRBJ2-2|TRBV5-6|-|TRBD1
CASSLVDRVAGELFF
TGTGCCAGCAGCTTGGTCGACAGGGTAGCCGGGGAGCTGTTTTTT
>TRBJ1-5|TRBV30|-|TRBD1
CAWSGQGGEPQHF
TGTGCCTGGAGCGGACAGGGGGGGGAGCCCCAGCATTTT
>TRBJ1-1|TRBV5-4|-|TRBD1
CASRDGQGAWNTEAFF
TGTGCCAGCAGGGATGGACAGGGCGCGTGGAACACTGAAGCTTTCTTT
>TRBJ2-1|TRBV27|-|TRBD1
CASSLSGTGGSYNEQFF
TGTGCCAGCAGCCTATCGGGGACAGGGGGTTCCTACAATGAGCAGTTCTTC
>TRBJ2-6|TRBV7-9|few|TRBD1
CASSRQGAANVLTF
TGTGCCAGCAGCCGACAGGGGGCTGCCAACGTCCTGACTTTC
>TRBJ2-1|TRBV4-1|few|TRBD2
CASSQREGSGVSYNEQFF
TGCGCCAGCAGCCAGCGTGAGGGTAGCGGGGTCTCCTACAATGAGCAGTTCTTC
>TRBJ2-5|TRBV25-1|-|-
CASSPYGGGGETQYF
TGTGCCAGCAGTCCCTATGGGGGAGGCGGAGAGACCCAGTACTTC
>TRBJ2-7|TRBV5-4|few|TRBD2
CASSPGTSGLYSYEQYF
TGTGCCAGCAGCCCCGGAACTAGCGGGCTTTACTCCTACGAGCAGTACTTC
>TRBJ2-5|TRBV6-5|few|-
CASSYVGSQETQYF
TGTGCCAGCAGTTACGTTGGCAGCCAAGAGACCCAGTACTTC
>TRBJ2-7|TRBV6-6|few|-
CASSFPTYEQYF
TGTGCCAGCAGTTTCCCTACCTACGAGCAGTACTTC
>TRBJ2-7|TRBV6-6|-|-
CASSPGHDYEQYF
TGTGCCAGCAGTCCGGGACACGACTACGAGCAGTACTTC
>TRBJ2-7|TRBV7-9|-|TRBD1
CASNSLQGKYEQYF
TGTGCCAGCAATTCTCTACAGGGGAAGTACGAGCAGTACTTC
>TRBJ2-3|TRBV7-3|few|TRBD2
CASSLTRLAGTDTQYF
TGTGCCAGCAGCTTAACGAGACTAGCGGGTACAGATACGCAGTATTTT
>TRBJ1-5|TRBV9|-|-
CASSVELGQPQHF
TGTGCCAGCAGCGTAGAACTCGGTCAGCCCCAGCATTTT
>TRBJ2-7|TRBV5-4|-|TRBD1
CASSSATGDKVYEQYF
TGTGCCAGCAGCTCGGCGACAGGGGACAAGGTTTACGAGCAGTACTTC
>TRBJ2-2|TRBV29-1|-|TRBD2
CSVREIAGTGELFF
TGCAGCGTTCGGGAAATAGCGGGCACCGGGGAGCTGTTTTTT
>TRBJ2-3|TRBV4-2|few|-
CASSQERIATDTQYF
TGTGCCAGCAGCCAAGAACGGATAGCGACAGATACGCAGTATTTT
>TRBJ2-1|TRBV9|-|TRBD2
CASSQITSGISNEQFF
TGTGCCAGCAGCCAAATTACTAGCGGGATTTCAAATGAGCAGTTCTTC
>TRBJ2-4|TRBV28|-|-
CASSPAGIKDIQYF
TGTGCCAGCAGTCCAGCAGGGATTAAGGACATTCAGTACTTC
>TRBJ2-1|TRBV7-3|-|-
CASSLNGHSYNEQFF
TGTGCCAGCAGCTTAAACGGACACTCCTACAATGAGCAGTTCTTC
>TRBJ1-2|TRBV6-6|few|-
CASSRDINYGYTF
TGTGCCAGCTCTCGGGACATTAACTATGGCTACACCTTC
>TRBJ2-5|TRBV11-2|-|-
CASSLAQFETQYF
TGTGCCAGCAGCTTAGCCCAGTTTGAGACCCAGTACTTC
>TRBJ1-2|TRBV4-1|few|-
CASSQDLTAGYGYTF
TGCGCCAGCAGCCAAGATCTTACAGCGGGCTATGGCTACACCTTC
>TRBJ2-7|TRBV7-9|few|-
CASSLGSGYEQYF
TGTGCCAGCAGCTTAGGATCCGGCTACGAGCAGTACTTC
>TRBJ2-7|TRBV5-1|-|-
CASSLVGATYEQYF
TGCGCCAGCAGCTTGGTGGGAGCGACCTACGAGCAGTACTTC
>TRBJ1-2|TRBV30|few|-
CAWSPGNYGYTF
TGTGCCTGGAGTCCAGGGAACTATGGCTACACCTTC
>TRBJ2-7|TRBV14|few|-
CASSLGGRPGEQYF
TGTGCCAGCAGTTTAGGAGGGAGGCCAGGGGAGCAGTACTTC
>TRBJ2-7|TRBV7-2|-|TRBD1
CASSPDRGDSEQYF
TGTGCCAGCAGCCCGGACAGGGGTGACTCCGAGCAGTACTTC
>TRBJ2-5|TRBV11-1|-|TRBD2
CASSLQTSGNQETQYF
TGTGCCAGCAGCTTACAAACTAGCGGGAACCAAGAGACCCAGTACTTC
>TRBJ1-1|TRBV7-9|-|-
CASSPSGRTEAFF
TGTGCCAGCAGCCCCTCCGGGAGGACTGAAGCTTTCTTT
>TRBJ2-1|TRBV15|few|-
CATSRDFSVEQFF
TGTGCCACCAGCAGAGATTTCAGCGTTGAGCAGTTCTTC
>TRBJ2-1|TRBV6-6|-|TRBD2
CASSRSGSVDEQFF
TGTGCCAGCAGTCGTAGCGGGAGTGTCGATGAGCAGTTCTTC
>TRBJ1-1|TRBV4-1|few|TRBD1
CASSQPRQGRGTEAFF
TGCGCCAGCAGCCAACCACGACAGGGAAGAGGAACTGAAGCTTTCTTT
>TRBJ2-4|TRBV28|few|TRBD2
CASRLSLVGGGDIQYF
TGTGCCAGCAGACTATCCCTTGTCGGCGGGGGGGACATTCAGTACTTC
>TRBJ1-1|TRBV28|few|-
CASSWALSEAFF
TGTGCCAGCAGTTGGGCCCTCAGTGAAGCTTTCTTT
>TRBJ2-1|TRBV7-3|few|TRBD2
CASSYRPGLAYNEQFF
TGTGCCAGCAGCTACCGACCGGGACTAGCCTACAATGAGCAGTTCTTC
>TRBJ2-1|TRBV5-1|-|TRBD1
CASSNTGGSIGYNEQFF
TGCGCCAGCAGCAACACAGGGGGATCAATCGGTTACAATGAGCAGTTCTTC
>TRBJ2-4|TRBV7-2|few|TRBD1
CASSLRGPVKNIQYF
TGTGCCAGCAGCCTCAGGGGGCCGGTCAAAAACATTCAGTACTTC
>TRBJ2-3|TRBV9|-|-
CASSVGSVDTDTQYF
TGTGCCAGCAGCGTAGGGAGTGTGGACACAGATACGCAGTATTTT
>TRBJ2-2|TRBV7-2|-|-
CASSRATGELFF
TGTGCCAGCAGCCGCGCCACCGGGGAGCTGTTTTTT
>TRBJ1-2|TRBV30|few|-
CAWIKQGLLLYGYTF
TGTGCCTGGATAAAACAGGGCCTTCTACTATATGGCTACACCTTC
>TRBJ1-1|TRBV30|-|-
CAWSVTENTEAFF
TGTGCCTGGAGTGTGACAGAGAACACTGAAGCTTTCTTT
>TRBJ2-3|TRBV11-2|-|-
CASSLDRASVIDTQYF
TGTGCCAGCAGCTTAGATCGTGCTAGCGTGATAGATACGCAGTATTTT
>TRBJ2-2|TRBV5-1|-|TRBD2
CASSFSGRAGSGELFF
TGCGCCAGCAGCTTCAGCGGGAGGGCCGGGAGCGGGGAGCTGTTTTTT
>TRBJ2-1|TRBV5-1|few|-
CASSLGRGAGTYNEQFF
TGCGCCAGCAGCTTGGGCCGGGGGGCGGGAACCTACAATGAGCAGTTCTTC
>TRBJ1-3|TRBV7-9|-|TRBD1
CASSHRDSPIFSGNTIYF
TGTGCCAGCAGCCACCGGGACAGTCCTATTTTCTCTGGAAACACCATATATTTT
>TRBJ2-5|TRBV4-1|-|-
CASSQGLLETQYF
TGCGCCAGCAGCCAAGGTCTACTAGAGACCCAGTACTTC
>TRBJ2-7|TRBV28|-|TRBD1
CASSFRTGAHEQYF
TGTGCCAGCAGTTTTCGGACAGGGGCCCACGAGCAGTACTTC
>TRBJ1-5|TRBV18|few|-
CASSRAAGGNQPQHF
TGTGCCAGCTCACGTGCTGCCGGGGGTAATCAGCCCCAGCATTTT